These T cell receptor beta chains were read from a single sample in a study of blood T cell repertoires in COVID-19. Profiling relied on immunoSEQ multiplex PCR, and the TCRdb table lists in-frame clones only, not all of them. The table includes some 110,000 clones, around nine tenths detected once. Sequencing was carried out using peripheral blood. Receptors originate from a middle-aged man with acute or convalescent COVID-19. The CDR3 runs from the conserved cysteine through the conserved F or W. Each record gives: D gene, V gene, clone size, J gene, CDR3 length, CDR3 DNA, CDR3 protein. The D gene is left open where the match is weak. The size field is filled for only some rows; it gives once, few, many or a size class.

>-|TRBV9|once|TRBJ1-6|14
TGTGCCAGCAGCGTAAGACGGGATAATTCACCCCTCCACTTT
CASSVRRDNSPLHF
>-|TRBV5-4|-|TRBJ1-3|14
TGTGCCAGCAGCTTGGACTTCTCTGGAAACACCATATATTTT
CASSLDFSGNTIYF
>-|TRBV27|-|TRBJ1-1|14
TGTGCCAGCAGTTTAAGGACAGTGAACACTGAAGCTTTCTTT
CASSLRTVNTEAFF
>-|TRBV19|-|TRBJ1-2|16
TGTGCCAGTAGCCGCGGCCAATGGGGGCCTGGCTATGGCTACACCTTC
CASSRGQWGPGYGYTF
>TRBD1|TRBV7-9|-|TRBJ2-1|13
TGTGCCAGCAGACACAGGGGTGGCAATGAGCAGTTCTTC
CASRHRGGNEQFF
>-|TRBV2|-|TRBJ2-1|15
TGTGCCAGCATATTTAGCGAGATTTCCTACAATGAGCAGTTCTTC
CASIFSEISYNEQFF
>TRBD1|TRBV29-1|few|TRBJ1-1|10
TGCAGCGTTTACAGGGGGAGAGCTTTCTTT
CSVYRGRAFF
>TRBD1|TRBV30|-|TRBJ2-3|17
TGTGCCTGGAGTACAAGAACCGGGACAGGGGGCGCAGATACGCAGTATTTT
CAWSTRTGTGGADTQYF
>-|TRBV5-6|-|TRBJ1-5|13
TGTGCCAGCAGCCCGACTCCCAATCAGCCCCAGCATTTT
CASSPTPNQPQHF
>TRBD1|TRBV23-1|few|TRBJ1-2|17
TGCGCCAGCTTTTACCCCGGGGACAGGGCCCCAAAGGCGGGCTACACCTTC
CASFYPGDRAPKAGYTF
>TRBD2|TRBV7-3|-|TRBJ2-3|17
TGTGCCAGCAGCCAGACCCCGGGACTAGCGGGGGTGGATACGCAGTATTTT
CASSQTPGLAGVDTQYF
>-|TRBV5-1|once|TRBJ1-1|13
TGCGCCAGCAGCTGGGACTCAGGGACTGAAGCTTTCTTT
CASSWDSGTEAFF
>TRBD1|TRBV18|-|TRBJ1-6|14
TGTGCCAGCTCACGGGGACAGGTCGATTCACCCCTCCACTTT
CASSRGQVDSPLHF
>TRBD1|TRBV25-1|-|TRBJ1-2|14
TGTGCCAGCAGTGTGGGACAGTCTTACTATGGCTACACCTTC
CASSVGQSYYGYTF
>-|TRBV24-1|-|TRBJ1-1|17
TGTGCCACCAGTGATTTGGGGGGCTCCGCTTTGGGGACTGAAGCTTTCTTT
CATSDLGGSALGTEAFF
>TRBD2|TRBV6-5|-|TRBJ2-7|15
TGTGCCAGCAGCCCACGGGGGGGGGACTCCTACGAGCAGTACTTC
CASSPRGGDSYEQYF
>TRBD1|TRBV2|once|TRBJ2-7|13
TGTGCCAGCCAGGACAGGGGGCTTAGGGAGCAGTACTTC
CASQDRGLREQYF
>-|TRBV7-9|-|TRBJ2-3|16
TGTGCCAGCAGCCCAAAGGGGGCGGGGAATGGAGATACGCAGTATTTT
CASSPKGAGNGDTQYF
>-|TRBV20-1|-|TRBJ2-3|15
TGCAGTGCTAGTGGCGGCGAGGGAGGCACAGATACGCAGTATTTT
CSASGGEGGTDTQYF
>-|TRBV10-2|-|TRBJ2-7|14
TGCGCCAGCACCCCGCGGCGGGATTCCTACGAGCAGTACTTC
CASTPRRDSYEQYF
>TRBD2|TRBV27|once|TRBJ2-1|16
TGTGCCAGCAGGGGGCTCCGGACTAGCGGGAGTGATGGGCAGTTCTTC
CASRGLRTSGSDGQFF
>TRBD1|TRBV30|-|TRBJ1-6|13
TGTGCCTGGAGTGGACAGGGAGATTCACCCCTCCACTTT
CAWSGQGDSPLHF
>-|TRBV11-3|-|TRBJ2-7|13
TGTGCCAGCAGCTTAGGATCGGGGAACGAGCAGTACTTC
CASSLGSGNEQYF
>-|TRBV6-5|-|TRBJ1-1|14
TGTGCCAGCAGCCCACAGGGCGGAGGAACTGAAGCTTTCTTT
CASSPQGGGTEAFF
>TRBD2|TRBV5-4|-|TRBJ2-1|16
TGTGCCAGCAGCATCCCTAAAGCGGGAATCCCCAATGAGCAGTTCTTC
CASSIPKAGIPNEQFF
>TRBD2|TRBV5-6|-|TRBJ2-2|17
TGTGCCAGCAGCACACCCTTAGCGGGGGACGTACCCGGGGAGCTGTTTTTT
CASSTPLAGDVPGELFF
>-|TRBV2|-|TRBJ1-1|14
TGTGCCAGCTCATGGGTCCCATCGGGAACTGAAGCTTTCTTT
CASSWVPSGTEAFF
>-|TRBV24-1|-|TRBJ2-7|12
TGTGCCACCAGTGACGTTAACTACGAGCAGTACTTC
CATSDVNYEQYF
>-|TRBV4-1|-|TRBJ2-1|15
TGCGCCAGCAGCCTCGATAGGGGCTCCTACAATGAGCAGTTCTTC
CASSLDRGSYNEQFF
>TRBD2|TRBV11-3|-|TRBJ2-3|16
TGTGCCAGCAGCTCGACTAGCGGGGGGGTGTCAGATACGCAGTATTTT
CASSSTSGGVSDTQYF
>-|TRBV3-1/TRBV3-2|-|TRBJ1-1|12
TGTGCCAGCATGGGGGGGAACACTGAAGCTTTCTTT
CASMGGNTEAFF
>-|TRBV6-5|-|TRBJ1-1|15
TGTGCCAGCAGTTACTCGGGGAGGGGTAACACTGAAGCTTTCTTT
CASSYSGRGNTEAFF
>-|TRBV15|-|TRBJ1-5|15
TGTGCCACCAGCAGAGAGGGCCGGCCGAGCCAGCCCCAGCATTTT
CATSREGRPSQPQHF
>TRBD1|TRBV27|-|TRBJ1-1|14
TGTGCCAGCAGTTTAAGACAGGGGAACACTGAAGCTTTCTTT
CASSLRQGNTEAFF
>-|TRBV19|-|TRBJ1-5|14
TGTGCCAGTAGTATCGGTTATAGCAATCAGCCCCAGCATTTT
CASSIGYSNQPQHF
>TRBD2|TRBV3-1/TRBV3-2|-|TRBJ2-7|16
TGTGCCAGCAGCCAAAGAGCGGGACGGGGTATAAACGAGCAGTACTTC
CASSQRAGRGINEQYF
>-|TRBV5-1|-|TRBJ1-5|14
TGCGCCAGCAGATCCGGGAGGCTTCCCCAGCCCCAGCATTTT
CASRSGRLPQPQHF
>-|TRBV2|-|TRBJ2-1|13
TGTGCCAGCAGCTTTAGCTCCTACAATGAGCAGTTCTTC
CASSFSSYNEQFF
>TRBD1|TRBV2|-|TRBJ1-2|14
TGTGCCAGCAATACCGGGACAGGGATCTATGGCTACACCTTC
CASNTGTGIYGYTF
>-|TRBV11-2|-|TRBJ2-5|14
TGTGCCAGCAGTCCCCTAGCTTTTTCGGGGACCCAGTACTTC
CASSPLAFSGTQYF
>TRBD2|TRBV7-3|once|TRBJ2-3|16
TGTGCCAGCAGTAAAGGACTAGCGGGGGGAGCAGATACGCAGTATTTT
CASSKGLAGGADTQYF
>-|TRBV5-6|-|TRBJ2-7|17
TGTGCCAGCAGCTCAACTGAGACAATATCGACTACCTACGAGCAGTACTTC
CASSSTETISTTYEQYF
>TRBD2|TRBV6-2/TRBV6-3|-|TRBJ2-5|15
TGTGCCAGCAGTTACTCTAGCGGGGGGGAGAAGACCCAGTACTTC
CASSYSSGGEKTQYF
>TRBD2|TRBV19|-|TRBJ2-1|14
TGTGCCAGTAGTATCATAAGCGGGGACAATGAGCAGTTCTTC
CASSIISGDNEQFF
>TRBD1|TRBV18|-|TRBJ1-2|14
TGTGCCAGCTCACTAGGGGACAGTAACTATGGCTACACCTTC
CASSLGDSNYGYTF
>TRBD1|TRBV27|-|TRBJ2-7|14
TGTGCCAGCAGTTTTCCGGGACAGGGTAACGAGCAGTACTTC
CASSFPGQGNEQYF
>-|TRBV5-6|-|TRBJ2-5|13
TGTGCCAGCAGCTTGGGTCGGAGAGAGACCCAGTACTTC
CASSLGRRETQYF
>-|TRBV12-5|-|TRBJ2-7|12
TGTGCTAGCCGACAGAGCTCCTACGAGCAGTACTTC
CASRQSSYEQYF
>-|TRBV7-2|-|TRBJ2-1|12
TGTGCCAGCAGCAGGACTGGGAATGAGCAGTTCTTC
CASSRTGNEQFF
>TRBD2|TRBV19|-|TRBJ2-7|14
TGTGCCAGTAGTCCGACTAGCGGGAACTACGAGCAGTACTTC
CASSPTSGNYEQYF
>TRBD2|TRBV27|-|TRBJ2-1|18
TGTGCCAGCAGTTTCCCTAGCGGGGAGGTTAAGGGTATCAATGAGCAGTTCTTC
CASSFPSGEVKGINEQFF
>TRBD1|TRBV5-6|-|TRBJ1-4|14
TGTGCCAGCAGTCCGGGACAGGGGTATGAAAAACTGTTTTTT
CASSPGQGYEKLFF
>TRBD1|TRBV5-1|-|TRBJ1-2|14
TGCGCCAGCAGCCCGGACAGGGAGAACGGGGGCTACACCTTC
CASSPDRENGGYTF
>-|TRBV6-5|-|TRBJ1-1|13
TGTGCCAGCAGTTATTCGGTCGGCACTGAAGCTTTCTTT
CASSYSVGTEAFF